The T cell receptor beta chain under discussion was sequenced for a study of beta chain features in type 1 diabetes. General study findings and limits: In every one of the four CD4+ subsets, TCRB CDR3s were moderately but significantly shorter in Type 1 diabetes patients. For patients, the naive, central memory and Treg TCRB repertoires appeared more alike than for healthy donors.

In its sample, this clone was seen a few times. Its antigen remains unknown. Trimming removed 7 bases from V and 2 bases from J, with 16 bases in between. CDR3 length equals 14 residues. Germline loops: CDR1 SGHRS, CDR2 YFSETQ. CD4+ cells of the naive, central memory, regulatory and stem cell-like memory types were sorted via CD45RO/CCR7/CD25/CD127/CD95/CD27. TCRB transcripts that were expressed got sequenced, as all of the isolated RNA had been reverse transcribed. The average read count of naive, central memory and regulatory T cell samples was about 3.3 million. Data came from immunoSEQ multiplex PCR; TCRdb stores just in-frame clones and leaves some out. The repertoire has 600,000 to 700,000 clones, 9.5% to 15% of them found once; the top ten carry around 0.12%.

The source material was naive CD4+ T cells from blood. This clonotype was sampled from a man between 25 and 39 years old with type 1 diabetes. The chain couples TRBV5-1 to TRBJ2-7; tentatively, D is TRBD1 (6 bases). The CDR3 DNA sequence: TGCGCCAGCTTCCCGGACCCAGGGGCCTACGAGCAGTACTTC. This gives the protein CASFPDPGAYEQYF.